A single sample is the source of the 18 T cell receptor beta chains below, sequenced in a study of cytomegalovirus exposure and HLA in healthy donors. In the PCR, 60 Vbeta and 13 Jbeta primers were used. The repertoire was sequenced with immunoSEQ multiplex PCR; TCRdb's copy has only in-frame clones and lacks some. This table holds nearly 65,000 clones, approximately 76% found once. Sequenced: PBMCs. Receptors originate from a man aged 45-65 years in good health and CMV-seronegative.

J is TRBJ2-7 and V is TRBV19; TRBD1 aligns across 9 bases. Germline V CDR1 and CDR2: LNHDA, SQIVND (reference sequence). The CDR3 is made up of 16 amino acids. J lost 0 bases, V lost 6 bases, and 9 bases had no gene match. The CDR3 loop is CASSGPRTGASYEQYF. The DNA for the CDR3 is TGTGCCAGTAGCGGACCCCGGACAGGGGCCTCCTACGAGCAGTACTTC.

This chain joins TRBV4-1 and TRBJ1-4; D is ambiguous. Germline lookup yields CDR1 MGHRA and CDR2 YSYEKL. V lost 3 bases and J lost 2, with 10 bases in between. This CDR3 is 15 amino acids long. CDR3 bases: TGCGCCAGCAGCCACCAGATTCAGACTAATGAAAAACTGTTTTTT. Residues: CASSHQIQTNEKLFF.

The chain recombines TRBV7-9 with TRBJ1-2; D call uncertain. Per the germline V gene, CDR1 is SEHNR and CDR2 is FQNEAQ (reference sequence). This CDR3 is built from 13 residues. Trimming cost V 4 bases and J 1 base, with 7 bases left between them. CDR3 residues: CASSSGGNYGYTF. As DNA, the CDR3 is TGTGCCAGCAGCTCCGGAGGTAACTATGGCTACACCTTC. Full variable domain (remainder filled in from reference TRBV7-9 and TRBJ1-2): DTGVSQNPRHKITKRGQNVTFRCDPISEHNRLYWYRQTLGQGPEFLTYFQNEAQLEKSRLLSDRFSAERPKGSFSTLEIQRTEQGDSAMYLCASSSGGNYGYTFGSGTRLTVV.

The V gene is TRBV19, the J gene TRBJ1-6, with D tentatively TRBD1 (5 bases). With 4 bases removed from V and 8 bases from J, the gap between germline ends came to 15 bases. This CDR3 region has 15 residues. CDR1 and CDR2 from the germline V gene are LNHDA and SQIVND (reference sequence). The CDR3 loop is CASSTTRLGDSPLHF. CDR3 nucleotides: TGTGCCAGTAGTACCACAAGGCTAGGGGATTCACCCCTCCACTTT.

The chain links TRBV5-4 to TRBJ2-2, with 7 bases matching TRBD1. The CDR3 spans 15 residues. Germline V CDR1 and CDR2: SGHNT, YYREEE (reference sequence). V lost 4 bases and J lost 2; bases outside the gene matches: 5. The CDR3 DNA reads as TGTGCCAGCAGCGGCCAGGGGGTCAACACCGGGGAGCTGTTTTTT. This encodes CASSGQGVNTGELFF.

This chain links TRBV10-3 with TRBJ1-3; D is perhaps TRBD1 (6 bases). The CDR3 extends over 15 amino acids. The germline V gene encodes CDR1 ENHRY and CDR2 SYGVKD. The V end lost 1 base, the J end lost 3 bases, and 10 bases lay between the germline ends. The CDR3 protein is CAISEFQGYGNTIYF. In DNA form, the CDR3 reads TGTGCCATCAGTGAGTTCCAGGGGTATGGAAACACCATATATTTT.

The gene calls are TRBV7-9 and TRBJ2-7; 7 bases are a match to TRBD2. V was clipped by 8 bases and J by 2 bases; unmatched bases: 6. This CDR3 has 13 residues. The germline gives CDR1 SEHNR, CDR2 FQNEAQ (reference sequence). The CDR3 protein is CASRGVSTYEQYF. The CDR3 DNA follows: TGTGCCAGCCGGGGGGTCAGTACCTACGAGCAGTACTTC.

The chain combines TRBV19 with TRBJ2-5, with 7 positions matching TRBD2. The J call may be in error: the DNA end matches TRBJ2-7 better. The CDR3 extends over 16 amino acids. Germline-derived CDR1 and CDR2 are LNHDA and SQIVND (reference sequence). CDR3 in amino acids: CASSMRRRGSSYEQYF. CDR3 coding DNA: TGTGCCAGTAGTATGCGAAGGCGGGGGAGCTCCTACGAGCAGTACTTC.

As for this clone: The junction does not match germline at one end; this may be a read error. CDR3 sequence: CASSPTGFSHEQYF. CDR3 DNA: TGCGCCAGCAGCCCTACAGGGTTCTCCCACGAGCAGTACTTC. The chain has TRBV5-1 and TRBJ2-7; possibly TRBD1 for D (6 bases). Germline CDR1 SGHRS, CDR2 YFSETQ. The CDR3 length is 14 residues.

This clone appeared a single time. The chain links TRBV11-2 to TRBJ2-6; D may be TRBD1 (5 bases). V lost 2 bases and J lost 0, with 11 bases in between. This CDR3 contains 17 residues. CDR1 and CDR2 (germline): SGHAT, FQNNGV. This chain's CDR3 is CASSLFYRSSGANVLTF. CDR3 bases: TGTGCCAGCAGCTTATTCTACAGGAGCTCTGGGGCCAACGTCCTGACTTTC.

This chain joins TRBV5-1 and TRBJ1-1; 11 positions agree with TRBD1. The CDR3 has 17 residues. CDR1 and CDR2 from the germline V gene are SGHRS and YFSETQ. V was pared by 0 bases and J by 0 bases, with 4 bases of the junction left unmatched. As DNA, the CDR3 is TGCGCCAGCAGCTTGGGGGGACAGGGGGTCATGAACACTGAAGCTTTCTTT. Its translation: CASSLGGQGVMNTEAFF.

The rearrangement links TRBV7-3 to TRBJ2-1; 10 bases match TRBD2. From germline, CDR1 is SGHTA and CDR2 FQGTGA. The CDR3 runs 17 residues. The ends lost 4 bases at V and 5 bases at J; junction bases unmatched: 11. The DNA for the CDR3 is TGTGCCAGCAGCTCTTCTAGCGGGGGTTTAGGGAACAATGAGCAGTTCTTC. Residues: CASSSSSGGLGNNEQFF.

The gene calls are TRBV11-2 and TRBJ2-5, with D tentatively TRBD1 (7 bases). The germline V and J ends were trimmed by 5 bases and 5 bases, with 18 bases remaining between them. Germline CDR1 and CDR2: SGHAT and FQNNGV. The CDR3 contains 15 residues. CDR3 sequence (DNA): TGTGCCAGCAGCCCCCGAGGGGGGACAGCGGAGACCCAGTACTTC. Translated, it gives CASSPRGGTAETQYF.

The chain is built from TRBV19 and TRBJ2-5; 9 bases are shared with TRBD1. V shed 6 bases and J 3 bases; nucleotides not matched to a gene: 2. This CDR3 contains 13 residues. Germline V CDR1 and CDR2: LNHDA, SQIVND (reference sequence). The CDR3 sequence is CASRDRGEETQYF. In DNA, the CDR3 is TGTGCCAGTAGAGACAGGGGGGAAGAGACCCAGTACTTC.

V is TRBV27 and J is TRBJ2-7; D is unclear. This CDR3 has 11 amino acids. The germline gives CDR1 MNHEY, CDR2 SMNVEV (reference sequence). Trimming removed 7 bases at V and 0 bases at J, with 4 bases between. The CDR3 sequence: CASTSSYEQYF. CDR3 sequence (DNA): TGTGCCAGCACTTCCTCCTACGAGCAGTACTTC.

A single count supports this clone. The chain employs TRBV30 and TRBJ1-6, with 7 bases fitting TRBD1. Per the germline V gene, CDR1 is GTSNPN and CDR2 is SVGIG (reference sequence). J gave up 9 bases and V 0 bases, and 8 bases lay outside the gene matches. The CDR3 extends over 15 amino acids. CDR3 DNA: TGTGCCTGGAGTGTATGGTCAGGGGGTACTTCACCCCTCCACTTT. It is translated as CAWSVWSGGTSPLHF.

This sequence joins TRBV6-5 and TRBJ2-1, with 10 bases fitting TRBD1. With 6 bases clipped from V and 7 bases from J, the junction kept 9 bases outside the gene matches. CDR1 and CDR2 (germline): MNHEY, SVGAGI. The CDR3 loop spans 15 amino acids. The CDR3 DNA reads as TGTGCCAGCAGACACCGGGACAGGGGTGAGAATGAGCAGTTCTTC. Amino acid sequence: CASRHRDRGENEQFF.

This clone was observed once. This chain links TRBV6-6 with TRBJ1-3; 9 nucleotides align to TRBD1. The germline V gene encodes CDR1 MNHNY and CDR2 SVGAGI (reference sequence). This CDR3 is built from 15 residues. The ends lost 5 bases at V and 3 bases at J; junction bases unmatched: 5. Here the CDR3 DNA reads TGTGCCAGCAGTAAGGACAGGGGCGGTGGAAACACCATATATTTT. This encodes CASSKDRGGGNTIYF.